The 14 T cell receptor beta chains below come from one sample, sequenced in a study of blood T cell repertoires in COVID-19. This table comes from immunoSEQ multiplex PCR, and its TCRdb copy is limited to in-frame clones, with some not included. The table lists some 72,000 clones, about 85% of them singletons. Input material: peripheral blood. Receptors originate from a man aged 50-59 years with COVID-19, enrolled during active disease.

This chain joins TRBV7-2 and TRBJ2-3, with 7 positions matching TRBD1. V lost 6 bases to trimming and J lost 1 base; unmatched junction nucleotides: 7. From germline, CDR1 is SGHTA and CDR2 FQGNSA. The CDR3 is made up of 15 amino acids. As DNA, the CDR3 is TGTGCCAGCAGAAGAGACAGGGCGGGCACAGATACGCAGTATTTT. Translation: CASRRDRAGTDTQYF.

Within the sample, this clone is medium-sized (0.01 to 0.1%). The chain links TRBV6-4 to TRBJ2-1, with 7 bases matching TRBD2. The junction had 6 bases not matched to a gene; V was cut back by 6 bases and J by 7 bases. This CDR3 is built from 13 residues. Germline V gives CDR1 MRHNA, CDR2 SNTAGT. This CDR3 is CASSGGSPNEQFF. CDR3 bases: TGTGCCAGCAGCGGCGGGAGTCCGAATGAGCAGTTCTTC.

This clone has ten or more counts. J is TRBJ2-7 and V is TRBV19; TRBD1 might be the D (6 bases). V lost 0 bases, J lost 3 bases, and 18 bases lay in between. The germline gives CDR1 LNHDA, CDR2 SQIVND (reference sequence). The CDR3 covers 17 residues. The CDR3 nucleotides read TGTGCCAGTAGTATAGAAAAGGTGGGCCAGGGGCGCTACGAGCAGTACTTC. As protein: CASSIEKVGQGRYEQYF.

The chain recombines TRBV27 with TRBJ2-7, with 14 bases matching TRBD2. The ends lost 5 bases at V and 4 bases at J; junction bases unmatched: 4. The length of the CDR3 is 15 residues. In germline, CDR1 is MNHEY, CDR2 SMNVEV (reference sequence). Written as DNA, the CDR3 is TGTGCCAGCAGTCATCGACTAGCGGGAGGGTACGAGCAGTACTTC. Translated, it gives CASSHRLAGGYEQYF.

The rearrangement links TRBV28 to TRBJ1-5, with TRBD1 identical over 10 bases. The V segment lost 10 bases and the J segment 4 bases; nucleotides outside the gene matches: 7. The germline V gene has CDR1 MDHEN and CDR2 SYDVKM. This CDR3 region has 14 residues. CDR3 residues: CANSGQGNNQPQHF. CDR3 nucleotides: TGTGCCAACTCGGGACAGGGGAATAATCAGCCCCAGCATTTT.

This chain joins TRBV5-8 and TRBJ2-1, with TRBD2 matching over 8 bases. The CDR3 length is 15 residues. V lost 2 bases, J lost 6 bases, and 7 bases stayed unmatched. Per germline, CDR1 SGHTS and CDR2 YDEGEE. The CDR3 sequence: CASSFRTSQSNEQFF. In nucleotides, the CDR3 is TGTGCCAGCAGCTTCCGGACTAGCCAAAGCAATGAGCAGTTCTTC.

The rearrangement uses TRBV7-9 and TRBJ1-2; maybe TRBD1 (5 bases). Germline assignment: CDR1 SEHNR and CDR2 FQNEAQ (reference sequence). The V end lost 1 base, the J end lost 2 bases, and 8 bases lay between the germline ends. The CDR3 has 14 residues. The CDR3 sequence is CASSLGTSNYGYTF. CDR3 sequence (DNA): TGTGCCAGCAGCTTAGGGACATCAAACTATGGCTACACCTTC.

The J gene is TRBJ2-7, the V gene TRBV5-1; 10 bases align to TRBD2. Per germline, CDR1 SGHRS and CDR2 YFSETQ. This CDR3 is built from 16 residues. Trimming took 2 bases from V and 0 from J; bases not matched to a gene: 5. The CDR3 coding sequence is TGCGCCAGCAGCTTTGGACTAGCGGATTCCTCCTACGAGCAGTACTTC. Amino acids: CASSFGLADSSYEQYF.

The gene calls are TRBV11-2 and TRBJ2-2; TRBD2 is a possible D gene (6 bases). Germline lookup yields CDR1 SGHAT and CDR2 FQNNGV. This CDR3 contains 14 residues. V lost 1 base and J lost 5, with 8 bases in between. The CDR3 spells CASSLGRGTGELFF. CDR3 DNA: TGTGCCAGCAGCTTAGGGAGGGGTACCGGGGAGCTGTTTTTT. The full variable domain, completed using reference TRBV11-2 and TRBJ2-2, is EAGVAQSPRYKIIEKRQSVAFWCNPISGHATLYWYQQILGQGPKLLIQFQNNGVVDDSQLPKDRFSAERLKGVDSTLKIQPAKLEDSAVYLCASSLGRGTGELFFGEGSRLTVL.

The chain employs TRBV4-1 and TRBJ2-3; D is possibly TRBD2 (6 bases). V was shortened by 3 bases and J by 0 bases, with 19 bases between the two germline ends. The CDR3 loop spans 18 amino acids. The germline V gene encodes CDR1 MGHRA and CDR2 YSYEKL. The CDR3 DNA is TGCGCCAGCAGCCAGGGAGCCCGGCGGGGTAGAAGCACAGATACGCAGTATTTT. This codes for CASSQGARRGRSTDTQYF.

This chain links TRBV4-2 with TRBJ2-2; possible D gene TRBD1, 6 bases. The germline V and J ends were trimmed by 0 bases and 7 bases, with 12 bases remaining between them. This CDR3 region has 15 residues. Per germline, CDR1 LGHNA and CDR2 YNFKEQ. The CDR3 sequence is CASSQDQGLGGELFF. The CDR3 DNA is TGTGCCAGCAGCCAAGATCAGGGGCTGGGCGGGGAGCTGTTTTTT.

This rearrangement joins TRBV28 to TRBJ1-2; D might be TRBD1 (6 bases). Germline-derived CDR1 and CDR2 are MDHEN and SYDVKM. The CDR3 loop spans 15 amino acids. V shed 2 bases and J shed 0 bases, with 10 bases lying between them. Here the CDR3 reads CASSLGGASNYGYTF. In nucleotides, the CDR3 is TGTGCCAGCAGTTTAGGGGGGGCGTCTAACTATGGCTACACCTTC.

The table lists this clone with a few counts. This chain joins TRBV29-1 and TRBJ1-5; D may be TRBD1 (5 bases). CDR3 length equals 13 residues. The germline gives CDR1 SQVTM, CDR2 ANQGSEA. V was shortened by 5 bases and J by 0 bases, with 8 bases between the two germline ends. Written as DNA, the CDR3 is TGCAGCGTTCTGGACACTAGCAATCAGCCCCAGCATTTT. It specifies CSVLDTSNQPQHF.

V gene TRBV15 combines with J gene TRBJ1-6; tentative D call: TRBD1 (6 bases). The V and J ends lost 7 bases and 7 bases respectively, with 17 bases between them. The CDR3 length is 15 residues. Germline loops: CDR1 LNHNV, CDR2 YYDKDF (reference sequence). CDR3 residues: CATTGAGEGNSPLHF. In nucleotides, the CDR3 is TGTGCCACCACCGGGGCAGGGGAGGGCAATTCACCCCTCCACTTT. Filled out from reference TRBV15 and TRBJ1-6, the complete variable domain reads DAMVIQNPRYQVTQFGKPVTLSCSQTLNHNVMYWYQQKSSQAPKLLFHYYDKDFNNEADTPDNFQSRRPNTSFCFLDIRSPGLGDTAMYLCATTGAGEGNSPLHFGNGTRLTVT.